These T cell receptor beta chains were read from a single sample in a study of T cell changes during pregnancy in multiple sclerosis. Sequenced by immunoSEQ multiplex PCR; TCRdb stores in-frame clones only, minus some. The sample has more than 95,000 clones; approximately 95% are singletons. The input for sequencing was peripheral blood, taken after pregnancy. The receptors stem from a female donor with multiple sclerosis, enrolled in a pregnancy study. Both conserved end residues are part of each CDR3. The D gene is left open where the match is weak. The listing skips clone size in some rows; elsewhere it reads once, few, many or a size class.

v_call	clone_size	d_call	j_call	cdr3_nt	cdr3_aa
TRBV6-1	.	TRBD2	TRBJ2-7	TGTGCCAGCACCCTCATCGGGACTAGCTCCTACGAGCAGTACTTC	CASTLIGTSSYEQYF
TRBV27	.	TRBD1	TRBJ2-3	TGTGCCAGCAGCCACTGGACAGGGAACACAGATACGCAGTATTTT	CASSHWTGNTDTQYF
TRBV5-1	.	.	TRBJ2-3	TGCGCCAGCAGCTTGAGACAGACCCCGGAGAGCACAGATACGCAGTATTTT	CASSLRQTPESTDTQYF
TRBV6-1	.	.	TRBJ2-1	TGTGCCAGCAGTGAAACCTTGCGGAGCTCCTACAATGAGCAGTTCTTC	CASSETLRSSYNEQFF
TRBV5-1	.	TRBD2	TRBJ2-2	TGCGCCAGCAGGACTAGCGGGACCGTTGGGACCGGGGAGCTGTTTTTT	CASRTSGTVGTGELFF
TRBV30	.	.	TRBJ2-3	TGTGCCTGGACGCCAGTCATGGATACGCAGTATTTT	CAWTPVMDTQYF
TRBV5-6	.	TRBD1	TRBJ1-3	TGTGCCAGCAGCTTCGGGGGGCCTACAGGGGGCTCTGGAAACACCATATATTTT	CASSFGGPTGGSGNTIYF
TRBV5-5	.	.	TRBJ2-3	TGTGCCAGCAGAACTTTTTCGGGGGAAAGTGTAGATACGCAGTATTTT	CASRTFSGESVDTQYF
TRBV7-9	.	.	TRBJ1-1	TGTGCTAGCAGCTTAGCCGCTTCTGAGAAAGCTTTCTTT	CASSLAASEKAFF
TRBV19	.	TRBD1	TRBJ1-5	TGTGCCAGTAAGGACAGGGTCGGGGGTCAGCCCCAGCATTTT	CASKDRVGGQPQHF
TRBV7-2	.	TRBD2	TRBJ2-7	TGTGCCAGCAGCCTGAGCGGGAGTATGGTTTACGAGCAGTACTTC	CASSLSGSMVYEQYF
TRBV27	.	TRBD1	TRBJ1-1	TGTGCCAGCAGTTTATACGGACAGGGTGTATCCGAAGCTTTCTTT	CASSLYGQGVSEAFF
TRBV11-2	.	.	TRBJ2-2	TGTGCCAGCAGCTTAAAGGACATGTTAATCGCCCCCACCGGGGAGCTGTTTTTT	CASSLKDMLIAPTGELFF
TRBV9	once	TRBD1	TRBJ1-5	TGTGCCAGCAACGAAGGGACAGATAGCAATCAGCCCCAGCATTTT	CASNEGTDSNQPQHF
TRBV27	.	.	TRBJ2-2	TGTGCCAGCATCGCGGGCACCGGGGAGCTGTTTTTT	CASIAGTGELFF
TRBV25-1	.	TRBD1	TRBJ1-1	TGTGCCAGCAGTGACCCCGGCAGGGGGAGCACTGAAGCTTTCTTT	CASSDPGRGSTEAFF
TRBV7-9	.	.	TRBJ2-5	TGTGCCAGCAAGTCGGGAGTTCAAGAGACCCAGTACTTC	CASKSGVQETQYF
TRBV5-6	.	.	TRBJ2-4	TGTGCCAGCAGCCACTGGACTGCTTCCAAGACCAAAAACATTCAGTACTTC	CASSHWTASKTKNIQYF
TRBV10-3	once	TRBD1	TRBJ1-4	TGTGCCACCTCCCCGGGACAGGATAATGAAAAACTGTTTTTT	CATSPGQDNEKLFF
TRBV27	.	.	TRBJ1-2	TGTGCCAGCAGTTTAACTCCATCCCTTAACTATGGCTACACCTTC	CASSLTPSLNYGYTF
TRBV6-4	once	.	TRBJ2-1	TGTGCCAGCAACAGGGATCAATCCTCCTACAATGAGCAGTTCTTC	CASNRDQSSYNEQFF
TRBV27	.	.	TRBJ2-5	TGTGCCAGCAGTCCGACAGGGAGGGAGACCCAGTACTTC	CASSPTGRETQYF
TRBV19	once	TRBD2	TRBJ2-7	TGTGCCAGTAGTAAAGGGACTAGCGGGAGCATCGCCTACGAGCAGTACTTC	CASSKGTSGSIAYEQYF
TRBV28	.	.	TRBJ2-7	TGTGCCAGCAGTTTACTCGGGGAAGTCCACGAGCAGTACTTC	CASSLLGEVHEQYF
TRBV12-5	.	.	TRBJ1-5	TGTGCTAGTGCGGAGTTTGGGGGCTTTAGCAATCAGCCCCAGCATTTT	CASAEFGGFSNQPQHF
TRBV27	.	.	TRBJ1-3	TGTGCCAGCAGTTTATCCGGGGGCTCTGGAAACACCATATATTTT	CASSLSGGSGNTIYF
TRBV5-4	few	.	TRBJ2-7	TGTGCCAGCAGCTTAGGGGCCAGGGGGGCCTACGAGCAGTACTTC	CASSLGARGAYEQYF
TRBV2	.	.	TRBJ2-5	TGTGCCAGCAGTGATTGGGGTCTAGCGACCGAGGGGGAGACCCAGTACTTC	CASSDWGLATEGETQYF
TRBV6-6	.	TRBD1	TRBJ2-7	TGTGCCAGTGCGGACAGGTATAAGTACGAGCAGTACTTC	CASADRYKYEQYF
TRBV25-1	.	TRBD2	TRBJ2-7	TGTGCCAGCACTCCCCCGGGGGGGGACCCAGATGAGCAGTACTTC	CASTPPGGDPDEQYF
TRBV28	.	.	TRBJ2-7	TGTGCCAGTATGGGGGCGGGAGCTTCCGAGCAGTACTTC	CASMGAGASEQYF
TRBV7-9	.	TRBD1	TRBJ1-4	TGTGCCAGCAGCTTTCCCCGACAGGGCGGGGATGAAAAACTGTTTTTT	CASSFPRQGGDEKLFF
TRBV5-1	once	.	TRBJ2-5	TGCGCCAGCAGCTTTAGGACAGCCGAGACCCAGTACTTC	CASSFRTAETQYF
TRBV27	few	TRBD1	TRBJ2-5	TGTGCCAGCAGTTTATGGGACAGCAACCAAGAGACCCAGTACTTC	CASSLWDSNQETQYF
TRBV28	.	.	TRBJ2-1	TGTGCCAGCAGTTTGGTCTCAGGGGACAATGAGCAGTTCTTC	CASSLVSGDNEQFF
TRBV4-1	.	.	TRBJ1-1	TGCGCCAGCAGCCAACAGGGAATTTGGACTGAAGCTTTCTTT	CASSQQGIWTEAFF
TRBV19	.	TRBD1	TRBJ2-7	TGTGCCAGTAGTATGACAGGGTCCGAGCAGTACTTC	CASSMTGSEQYF
TRBV19	.	.	TRBJ2-7	TGTGCCAGTAGTATAGGGGGGGAGACAGGGCGATCCGAGCAGTACTTC	CASSIGGETGRSEQYF
TRBV30	once	TRBD2	TRBJ2-1	TGTGCCTGGAGTGTACTAGCGGGAGTTGGCTCCTACAATGAGCAGTTCTTC	CAWSVLAGVGSYNEQFF
TRBV27	.	.	TRBJ2-5	TGTGCCAGCAGTTTGAGACTAGATATAGAGACCCAGTACTTC	CASSLRLDIETQYF
TRBV5-1	once	.	TRBJ1-2	TGCGCCAGCAGCTTGTTCCTCGGACAGCGCGCTTACTATGGCTACACCTTC	CASSLFLGQRAYYGYTF
TRBV21-1	.	.	TRBJ2-5	TGTGCCAGCAGCAATCCCTCCGGGGCCCAGTACTTC	CASSNPSGAQYF
TRBV6-5	.	.	TRBJ2-7	TGTGCCAGCAGGCTCCGAGGCCAAGCGGTCTACGAGCAGTACTTC	CASRLRGQAVYEQYF
TRBV4-3	.	TRBD2	TRBJ2-7	TGCGCCAGCAGCCAAGTACTAGCGGGAATGTACGAGCAGTACTTC	CASSQVLAGMYEQYF
TRBV4-1	.	.	TRBJ1-1	TGCGCCAGCAGCCAGGGGAGATTCGACACTGAAGCTTTCTTT	CASSQGRFDTEAFF
TRBV28	.	TRBD1	TRBJ1-1	TGTGCCAGCAGTCTCCCAGGGGGGCAGGGCACTGAAGCTTTCTTT	CASSLPGGQGTEAFF
TRBV29-1	.	.	TRBJ2-6	TGCAGCGTTGAAGGGAGTTCCTTCGCCTCTGGGGCCAACGTCCTGACTTTC	CSVEGSSFASGANVLTF
TRBV19	.	.	TRBJ1-5	TGTGCCAGTAGACAGTATAGCAATCAGCCCCAGCATTTT	CASRQYSNQPQHF
TRBV28	.	TRBD1	TRBJ1-4	TGTGCCAGCAGTTTCCAACCGGGACAGGGGGCGAGTGAAAAACTGTTTTTT	CASSFQPGQGASEKLFF
TRBV5-1	once	TRBD2	TRBJ2-2	TGCGCCAGCAGCAACTCCGGGACTAGCGGGAGGGGTACCGGGGAGCTGTTTTTT	CASSNSGTSGRGTGELFF
TRBV6-1	.	.	TRBJ1-2	TGTGCCAGCAGTGAAGTAGGGGGGGACTATGGCTACACCTTC	CASSEVGGDYGYTF
TRBV6-5	.	TRBD1	TRBJ1-2	TGTGCCAGCAGTTACGGGCAGGGGGCCTTGGGCTACACCTTC	CASSYGQGALGYTF
TRBV29-1	.	TRBD1	TRBJ2-1	TGCAGCGTTGAAGGGGGGACAGGGGGCTCCTACAATGAGCAGTTCTTC	CSVEGGTGGSYNEQFF